Detailed here is one T cell receptor beta chain. It lacks a known antigen. Base qualities are missing; no much larger clone stands one base away. The sample is drawn from a study of cytomegalovirus exposure and HLA in healthy donors (dated by TCRdb to 2017 to 2019). Background for the entire study: In an earlier analysis of 550 to 750 of the donors, roughly 300 Gb of sequence data and 117 million unique TCR beta sequences from 150 million to 200 million T cells were reported. An early release that covered fewer than 750 HLA-typed donors contained approximately 290 gigabases of sequencing data and tens of millions of unique TCR sequences. The genetic ancestry cluster associated with self-reported Caucasian donors included 81% of the 398 genotyped donors. The study aimed to test whether signatures of past pathogen exposure could be identified by cataloging public T cell receptors. The T cell repertoires of 550 to 850 subjects were profiled by immunosequencing and related to cytomegalovirus serostatus. A separate validation cohort of roughly 130 different subjects was used in addition to the 666-subject first cohort. To predict cytomegalovirus infection status, the study brought together high-throughput TCR immunosequencing, statistical association of individual TCRs with disease status, and machine learning. A later analysis re-examined previously published TCR beta repertoires from more than 650 donors and added high-resolution HLA genotyping to investigate patterns of TCR occurrence. Rather than using new phenotypic data, the later analysis identified candidate immune exposures from TCR beta sequences and from how often those sequences occurred across donors. In an earlier analysis of 500 to 650 of the donors, high-throughput TCR beta sequencing was used to judge whether each TCR beta V gene segment behaved as functional or pseudogenic. Donor age, sex, ethnicity and CMV serostatus were compiled alongside the repertoire data. A later genetic analysis used genome-wide SNP genotypes for about 60% of the 666 donors, treating that subset as a discovery cohort. Every discovery cohort repertoire had been produced on one sequencing platform. Class I and class II HLA loci were covered by the typing at four-digit resolution. Typing coverage varied by locus: about 629-630 donors for A, B, C, DRB1 and DQB1; 522 for DQA1; 600 to 610 for DPA1; under 490 for DPB1. About five DR-DQ haplotypes were treated as single units for association and clustering because of strong linkage in the cohort. Among some 410 genotyped donors of the cohort, an average of roughly 240,000 unique TCR beta nucleotide sequences were sequenced per donor, roughly 20% of them non-productive. General conclusions and limits of the study: A cluster of highly shared sequence variants was judged likely to represent a technical artifact of the sequencing pipeline. A later genetic analysis associated a missense DCLRE1C variant with V-gene and J-gene trimming of TCR beta chains, and an independent cohort replicated the association. A later genetic analysis reported fewer N-insertions in productive TCRs among donors in an Asian-associated ancestry cluster than the 666-donor mean. Correlated functional status among segregating V segments might be attributable to linkage disequilibrium, but an unknown experimental factor could not be ruled out. Because counts were too low, approximately 15 rarely observed V segments, including chromosome 9 orphons, were excluded from the earlier analysis of 587 of the donors. The authors suggested that the approach could potentially be generalized to other disease states and immunological phenotypes. In a later analysis, most CMV-associated TCR beta chains were found to appear HLA-restricted, with HLA associations seemingly driven largely by CMV exposure. According to a later analysis, parvovirus B19, influenza, CMV and Epstein-Barr virus appeared linked to several top co-occurrence clusters. In vitro tests confirmed that a few of the cytomegalovirus-associated TCR beta chains recognize cytomegalovirus antigens. Only TCR beta chains were sequenced in this cohort, and the absence of alpha or paired-chain data limited detectable features. In the study, 150 to 200 TCR beta chains were listed as associated with cytomegalovirus. In an earlier analysis of more than 500 of the donors, most TCR beta V segments appeared in productive rearrangements about 87% or about 30% of the time, broadly matching IMGT annotations. HLA typing was unavailable for some donors at each locus, so association tests used only the typed subset. Strong co-occurrence of HLA alleles, especially DR and DQ, made assigning TCR associations to individual alleles difficult. CMV serostatus was the only immune exposure information available for the cohort. The classifier was reported to diagnose cytomegalovirus status with high specificity and sensitivity in both the original cohort and the validation cohort. In a later analysis, some 17,000 TCR beta sequences were associated with specific HLA alleles at a false discovery rate of 0.05. A further reported finding was that TCR beta sequences accurately predicted the HLA-A and HLA-B alleles for most subjects in the first cohort. Presence/absence analyses assumed roughly uniform sequencing depth across donors, an assumption that may not hold. According to a later analysis, TCR association rates differed among HLA loci, with DRB1 alleles showing the most associated TCRs and HLA-C alleles showing the fewest. Most TCR sequences were seen in very few donors, while some public TCRs were found in many individuals. Compared with equally common non-associated chains, HLA-associated TCR beta chains in a later analysis were more clonally expanded and had lower generation probabilities.

Libraries were constructed by the immunoSEQ multiplex PCR assay. A mixture of 60 forward primers for TCR Vbeta segments and 13 reverse primers for TCR Jbeta segments was used in the multiplex PCR. Amplification of the CDR3 region of rearranged TCR beta genes was performed with a multiplex PCR assay on genomic DNA. The Illumina HiSeq System was used to sequence the amplified TCR beta libraries as 87-base-pair reads. The authors processed their data as follows. A later analysis tallied about 77 million unique TCR beta chains across the 660 or so repertoires, and around 12 million of those chains were shared by two or more donors. Raw reads were error-corrected and collapsed into unique sequences with a nearest-neighbor algorithm that merged closely related sequences to remove PCR and sequencing errors. CDR3 sequences were aligned to IMGT reference sequences to assign V, D and J gene segments. Each retained sequence needed at least a six-nucleotide match to both a V gene segment and a J gene segment. A rearrangement counted as productive if the CDR3 had no stop codons and remained in frame with V and J, and every other rearrangement counted as non-productive. Following IMGT convention, CDR3 was defined as the stretch from the second conserved V-encoded cysteine up to the conserved J-encoded phenylalanine. The earlier analysis of approximately 500 of the donors excluded sequences that lacked an unambiguous match to a single V gene segment. In an earlier analysis of around 600 of the donors, V segments were called functional above 56.7% productive rearrangements and were called segregating when the between-donor standard deviation exceeded 5%. A statistical classification framework was built for diagnosing cytomegalovirus status from the catalog of TCR beta chain sequences. A later analysis assigned V and J genes by comparing TCR nucleotide sequences with IMGT/GENE-DB human TR gene sequences. A later analysis assigned CDR3 sequences and most-parsimonious VDJ recombination scenarios with the TCRdist pipeline. In a later analysis, each TCR beta chain was defined by its CDR3 amino acid sequence together with its V-gene family, and reads without a unique V-gene family were excluded. In a later analysis, 500 to 650 highly shared, low-generation-probability nucleotide sequences were removed to address suspected cross-contamination and a sequencing artifact. A later analysis calculated a clonal expansion index for each public chain from normalized within-repertoire ranks of inferred template counts. A later analysis computed generation probabilities with a VDJ recombination model fitted to out-of-frame rearrangements, and checked the results against IGoR. Hypergeometric tests were used in a later analysis to score TCR-TCR, TCR-HLA and TCR-CMV co-occurrence, with a repertoire-size bias correction applied to the TCR pairs. False discovery rates were estimated in a later analysis by permuting HLA or CMV assignments 20 times. A later analysis grouped co-occurring TCRs with DBSCAN, adding TCRdist sequence similarity when clustering within HLA-allele-positive subsets. Repertoires with fewer than 30,000 or more than 120,000 public chains, plus five repertoires with anomalous nucleotide sharing, were excluded from co-occurrence clustering. TCRdb provides this immuneACCESS table in a form limited to in-frame rearrangements. Some clones are lacking; in checked studies, under half of them reflect an unresolved V gene, and why the rest are absent is not known. D and trimming were read from the DNA, whereas the V and J calls and clone size are those reported in that table. This sample has about 65,000 clones in its table, and roughly 77% of those were observed once. The top ten clonotypes cover roughly 4.7% of the sample.

The cohort was made up of approximately 670 healthy bone marrow donors. At the time of sampling, every cohort member was nominally healthy, though immune exposures that went unrecorded were likely present. The donor tested CMV seronegative, placing the donor among the approximately 400 seronegative members of the cohort. A peripheral blood sample was provided by each donor, and peripheral blood mononuclear cells were used for TCR beta sequencing. The Qiagen DNeasy Blood Extraction Kit was used to extract genomic DNA from the blood cell samples. The clonotype was recovered from a young woman in good health and CMV-seronegative. The sample taken for sequencing was PBMCs.

The encoded CDR3 is CAWSVGGGYSNQPQHF. The nucleotide sequence reads TGTGCCTGGAGTGTGGGAGGAGGGTATAGCAATCAGCCCCAGCATTTT. Recombination joined TRBV30 with TRBJ1-5; the D gene remains uncertain. According to the germline V gene (reference sequence), CDR1 reads GTSNPN and CDR2 reads SVGIG. Trimming at the junction amounts to 0 bases on V and 0 bases on J, and the germline ends lie 12 bases apart. The CDR3 contains 16 residues, cysteine and phenylalanine counted. The kept DNA is CDR3 alone, 48 bases in frame from the first base.